This T cell receptor beta chain was captured in a study of CD8 T cells in Susac syndrome. The study, taken as a whole, reports: An acknowledgment was made by the study that its TCR sequencing and HLA analysis involved relatively few individuals.

The CDR3 is made up of 12 amino acids. CDR1 is LGHNA and CDR2 is YSLEER in the germline V gene. The V gene lost 0 bases and the J gene lost 5 bases, with 3 bases spanning the gap. CD8+ and CD4+ T cells from blood underwent TCR beta sequencing, which was carried out in a high-throughput format. TEMRA cells were FACS-enriched, and CD8+ and CD4+ T cells were isolated negatively. Roughly 0.45 to 1 ug RNA was reverse transcribed with random hexamers. Amplification of TCR beta CDR3 was carried out by immunoSEQ multiplex PCR, which covered 54 Vbeta and 13 Jbeta segments. Each CDR3 protein is one row after TCRdb ran MiXCR on the immunoSEQ multiplex PCR reads. The sample shows around 300,000 distinct CDR3 sequences, approximately 91% of them seen only once. Details on this clonotype: The target antigen is unknown.

Source material: CD8+ T cells from PBMCs. The chain links TRBV4-3 to TRBJ2-3; D is unresolved. The TCR was taken from a human donor with multiple sclerosis. The CDR3 here is CASSQDIDTQYF. For the CDR3, the DNA is TGCGCCAGCAGCCAAGATATAGATACGCAGTATTTT.